The clone carrying this T cell receptor beta chain came up many times. The CDR3 spans 15 residues. Germline V gene sequence: CDR1 MGHRA, CDR2 YSYEKL. With 3 bases removed from V and 1 base from J, the gap between germline ends came to 10 bases. This specimen comes from a study of neurological immune-mediated disorders. TCRdb processed the 5' RACE reads anew with MiXCR; each CDR3 protein has one entry. The sample yields about 80,000 distinct CDR3 sequences, approximately 6% seen once. The time point is: longitudinal time-point 2. The receptor comes from an older woman with multiple sclerosis. The sequencing input was PBMCs. This rearrangement joins TRBV4-1 to TRBJ1-5, with TRBD1 as a possible D gene (5 bases). The CDR3 bases are TGCGCCAGCAGCCAGTCCGGGGGGAGCAATCAGCCCCAGCATTTT. Translated: CASSQSGGSNQPQHF.